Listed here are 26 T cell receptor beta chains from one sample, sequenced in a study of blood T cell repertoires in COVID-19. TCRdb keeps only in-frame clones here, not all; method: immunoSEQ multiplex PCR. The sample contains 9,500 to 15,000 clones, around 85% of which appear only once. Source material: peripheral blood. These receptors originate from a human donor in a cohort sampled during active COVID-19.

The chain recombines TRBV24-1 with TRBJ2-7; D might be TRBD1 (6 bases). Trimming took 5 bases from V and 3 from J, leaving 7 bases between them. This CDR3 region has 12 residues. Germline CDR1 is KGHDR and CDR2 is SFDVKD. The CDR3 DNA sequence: TGTGCCACCAGTGGACAGGACTACGAGCAGTACTTC. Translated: CATSGQDYEQYF.

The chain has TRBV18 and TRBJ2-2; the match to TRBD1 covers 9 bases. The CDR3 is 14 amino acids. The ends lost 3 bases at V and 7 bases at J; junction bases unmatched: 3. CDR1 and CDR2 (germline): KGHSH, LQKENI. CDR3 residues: CASSPTGGLGELFF. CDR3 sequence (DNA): TGTGCCAGCTCACCTACAGGGGGCCTCGGGGAGCTGTTTTTT.

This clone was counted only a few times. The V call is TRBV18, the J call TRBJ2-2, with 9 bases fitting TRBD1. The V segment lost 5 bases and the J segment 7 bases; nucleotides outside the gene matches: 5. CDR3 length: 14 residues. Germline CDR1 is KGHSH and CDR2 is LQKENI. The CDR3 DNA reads TGTGCCAGCTCAACTGGGACAGGGAACGGGGAGCTGTTTTTT. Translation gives CASSTGTGNGELFF. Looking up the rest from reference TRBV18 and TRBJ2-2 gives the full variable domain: NAGVMQNPRHLVRRRGQEARLRCSPMKGHSHVYWYRQLPEEGLKFMVYLQKENIIDESGMPKERFSAEFPKEGPSILRIQQVVRGDSAAYFCASSTGTGNGELFFGEGSRLTVL.

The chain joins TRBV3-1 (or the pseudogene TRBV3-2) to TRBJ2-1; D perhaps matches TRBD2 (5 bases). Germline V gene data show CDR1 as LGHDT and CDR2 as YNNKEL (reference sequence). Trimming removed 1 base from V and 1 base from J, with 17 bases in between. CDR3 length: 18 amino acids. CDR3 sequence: CASSQGLDRGNSYNEQFF. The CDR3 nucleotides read TGTGCCAGCAGCCAAGGCCTTGATCGGGGAAATTCCTACAATGAGCAGTTCTTC.

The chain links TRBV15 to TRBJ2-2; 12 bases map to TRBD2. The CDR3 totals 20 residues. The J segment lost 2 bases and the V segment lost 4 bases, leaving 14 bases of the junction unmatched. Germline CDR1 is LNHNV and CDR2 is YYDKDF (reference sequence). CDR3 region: CATSTPTGRLAGVNTGELFF. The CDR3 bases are TGTGCCACCAGCACACCGACAGGGAGACTAGCGGGAGTAAACACCGGGGAGCTGTTTTTT.

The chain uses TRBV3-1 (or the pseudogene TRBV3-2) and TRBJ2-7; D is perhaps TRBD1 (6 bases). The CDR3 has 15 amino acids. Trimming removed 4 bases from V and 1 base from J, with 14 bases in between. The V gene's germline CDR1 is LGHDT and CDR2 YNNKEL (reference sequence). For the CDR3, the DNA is TGTGCCAGCAGCCTGACAGGAGGTTCTTCCTACGAGCAGTACTTC. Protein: CASSLTGGSSYEQYF.

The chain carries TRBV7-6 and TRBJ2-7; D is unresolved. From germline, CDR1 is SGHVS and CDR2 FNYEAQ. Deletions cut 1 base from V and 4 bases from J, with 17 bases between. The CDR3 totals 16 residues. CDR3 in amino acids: CASSLGLLGTEYEQYF. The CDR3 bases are TGTGCCAGCAGCTTAGGCCTCCTAGGTACTGAGTACGAGCAGTACTTC.

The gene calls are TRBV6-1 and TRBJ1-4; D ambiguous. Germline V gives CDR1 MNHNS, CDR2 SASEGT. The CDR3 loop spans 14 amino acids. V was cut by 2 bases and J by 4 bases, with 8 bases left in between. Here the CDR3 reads CASSELAINEKLFF. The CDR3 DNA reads TGTGCCAGCAGTGAATTGGCAATTAATGAAAAACTGTTTTTT.

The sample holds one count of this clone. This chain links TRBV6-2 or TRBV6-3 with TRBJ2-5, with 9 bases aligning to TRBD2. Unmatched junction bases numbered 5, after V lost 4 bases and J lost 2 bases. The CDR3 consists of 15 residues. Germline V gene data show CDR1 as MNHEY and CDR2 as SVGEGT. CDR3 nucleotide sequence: TGTGCCAGCAGTTTAGCGGGAGCTAGACAAGAGACCCAGTACTTC. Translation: CASSLAGARQETQYF.

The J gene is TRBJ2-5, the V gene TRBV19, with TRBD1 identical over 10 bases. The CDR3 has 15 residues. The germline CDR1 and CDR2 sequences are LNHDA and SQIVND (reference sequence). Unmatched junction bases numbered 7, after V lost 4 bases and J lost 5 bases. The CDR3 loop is CASSTTRTGGETQYF. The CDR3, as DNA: TGTGCCAGTAGTACAACAAGGACAGGGGGGGAGACCCAGTACTTC.

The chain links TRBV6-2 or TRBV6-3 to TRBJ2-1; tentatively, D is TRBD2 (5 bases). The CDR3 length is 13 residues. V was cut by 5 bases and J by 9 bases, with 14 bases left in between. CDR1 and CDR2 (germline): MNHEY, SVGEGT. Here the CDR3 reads CASSLSRTAEQFF. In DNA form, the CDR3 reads TGTGCCAGCAGTCTCTCAAGGACTGCTGAGCAGTTCTTC.

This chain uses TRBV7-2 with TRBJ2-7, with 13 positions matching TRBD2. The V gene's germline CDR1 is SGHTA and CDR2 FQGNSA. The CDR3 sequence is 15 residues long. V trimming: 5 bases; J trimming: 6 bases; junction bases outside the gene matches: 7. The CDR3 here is CASSPGTSGKGEQYF. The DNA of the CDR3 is TGTGCCAGCAGCCCCGGGACTAGCGGGAAGGGCGAGCAGTACTTC.

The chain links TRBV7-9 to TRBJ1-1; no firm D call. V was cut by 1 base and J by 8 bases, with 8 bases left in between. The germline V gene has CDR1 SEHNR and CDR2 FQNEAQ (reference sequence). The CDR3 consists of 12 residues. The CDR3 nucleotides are TGTGCCAGCAGCTTAGACAGACAAGAAGCTTTCTTT. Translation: CASSLDRQEAFF. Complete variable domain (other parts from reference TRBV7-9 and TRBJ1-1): DTGVSQNPRHKITKRGQNVTFRCDPISEHNRLYWYRQTLGQGPEFLTYFQNEAQLEKSRLLSDRFSAERPKGSFSTLEIQRTEQGDSAMYLCASSLDRQEAFFGQGTRLTVV.

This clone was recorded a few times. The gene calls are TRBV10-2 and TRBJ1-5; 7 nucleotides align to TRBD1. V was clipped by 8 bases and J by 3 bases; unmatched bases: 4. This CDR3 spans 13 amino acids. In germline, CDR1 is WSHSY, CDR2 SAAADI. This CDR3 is CASRQGNNQPQHF. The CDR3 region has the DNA TGCGCCAGCCGACAGGGAAACAATCAGCCCCAGCATTTT.

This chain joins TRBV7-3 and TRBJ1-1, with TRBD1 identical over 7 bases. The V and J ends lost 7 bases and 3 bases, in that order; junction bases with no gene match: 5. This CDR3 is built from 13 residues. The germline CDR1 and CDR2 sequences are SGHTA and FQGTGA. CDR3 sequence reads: CASTTGRDTEAFF. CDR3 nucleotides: TGTGCCAGCACGACAGGGCGAGACACTGAAGCTTTCTTT.

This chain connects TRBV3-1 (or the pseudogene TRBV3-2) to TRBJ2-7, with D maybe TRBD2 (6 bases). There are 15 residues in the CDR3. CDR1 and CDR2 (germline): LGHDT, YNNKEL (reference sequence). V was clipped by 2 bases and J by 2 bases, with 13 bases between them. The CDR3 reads CASSQTAAGTYEQYF. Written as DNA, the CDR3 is TGTGCCAGCAGCCAAACGGCAGCGGGCACCTACGAGCAGTACTTC.

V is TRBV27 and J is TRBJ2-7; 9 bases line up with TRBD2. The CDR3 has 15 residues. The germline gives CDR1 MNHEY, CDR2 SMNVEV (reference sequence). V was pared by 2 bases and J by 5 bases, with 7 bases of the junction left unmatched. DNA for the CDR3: TGTGCCAGCAGTTTACTTTTGACTAGCGGCCACGAGCAGTACTTC. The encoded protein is CASSLLLTSGHEQYF.

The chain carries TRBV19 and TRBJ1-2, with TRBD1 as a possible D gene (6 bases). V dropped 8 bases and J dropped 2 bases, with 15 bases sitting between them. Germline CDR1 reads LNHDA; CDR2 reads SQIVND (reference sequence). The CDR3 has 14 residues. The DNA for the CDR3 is TGTGCCAGTTTCGGACAGTTCCTAAACTATGGCTACACCTTC. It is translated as CASFGQFLNYGYTF. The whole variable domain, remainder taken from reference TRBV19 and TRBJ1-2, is DGGITQSPKYLFRKEGQNVTLSCEQNLNHDAMYWYRQDPGQGLRLIYYSQIVNDFQKGDIAEGYSVSREKKESFPLTVTSAQKNPTAFYLCASFGQFLNYGYTFGSGTRLTVV.

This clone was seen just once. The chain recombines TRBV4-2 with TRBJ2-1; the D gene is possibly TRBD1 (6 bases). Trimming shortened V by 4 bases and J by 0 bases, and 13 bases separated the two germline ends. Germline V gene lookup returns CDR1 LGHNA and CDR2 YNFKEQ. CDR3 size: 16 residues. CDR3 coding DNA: TGTGCCAGCAGCCTCGGGACACTGAGCTCCTACAATGAGCAGTTCTTC. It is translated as CASSLGTLSSYNEQFF.

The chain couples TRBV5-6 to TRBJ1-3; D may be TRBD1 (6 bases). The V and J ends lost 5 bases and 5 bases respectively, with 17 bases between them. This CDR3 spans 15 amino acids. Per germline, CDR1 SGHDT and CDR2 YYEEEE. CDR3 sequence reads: CASSEPGTRRNTIYF. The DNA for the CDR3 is TGTGCCAGCAGTGAACCCGGGACACGAAGAAACACCATATATTTT. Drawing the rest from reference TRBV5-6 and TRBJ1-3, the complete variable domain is DAGVTQSPTHLIKTRGQQVTLRCSPKSGHDTVSWYQQALGQGPQFIFQYYEEEERQRGNFPDRFSGHQFPNYSSELNVNALLLGDSALYLCASSEPGTRRNTIYFGEGSWLTVV.

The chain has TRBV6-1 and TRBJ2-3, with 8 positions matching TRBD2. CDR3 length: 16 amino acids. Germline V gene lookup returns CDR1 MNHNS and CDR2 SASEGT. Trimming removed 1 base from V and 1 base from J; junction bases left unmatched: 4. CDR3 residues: CASSEEAGGGTDTQYF. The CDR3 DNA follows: TGTGCCAGCAGTGAAGAGGCGGGGGGTGGCACAGATACGCAGTATTTT.

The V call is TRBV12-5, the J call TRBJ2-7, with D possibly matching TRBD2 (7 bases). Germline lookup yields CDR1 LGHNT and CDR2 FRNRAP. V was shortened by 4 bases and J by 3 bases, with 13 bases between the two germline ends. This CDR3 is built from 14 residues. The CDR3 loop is CASGSGGEGYEQYF. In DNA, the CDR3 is TGTGCTAGTGGTTCGGGGGGCGAGGGCTACGAGCAGTACTTC.

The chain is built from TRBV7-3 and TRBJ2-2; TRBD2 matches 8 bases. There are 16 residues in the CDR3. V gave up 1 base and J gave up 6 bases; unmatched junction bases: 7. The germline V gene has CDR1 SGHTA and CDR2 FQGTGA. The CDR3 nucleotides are TGTGCCAGCAGCTTAAAAATCGGGAGGGAGGCCGGGGAGCTGTTTTTT. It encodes CASSLKIGREAGELFF.

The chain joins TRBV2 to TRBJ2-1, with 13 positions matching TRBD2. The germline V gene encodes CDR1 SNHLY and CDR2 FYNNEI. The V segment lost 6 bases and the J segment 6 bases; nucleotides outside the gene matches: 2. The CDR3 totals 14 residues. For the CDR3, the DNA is TGTGCCAGCAGGGGACTAGCGGGACGCAATGAGCAGTTCTTC. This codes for CASRGLAGRNEQFF.

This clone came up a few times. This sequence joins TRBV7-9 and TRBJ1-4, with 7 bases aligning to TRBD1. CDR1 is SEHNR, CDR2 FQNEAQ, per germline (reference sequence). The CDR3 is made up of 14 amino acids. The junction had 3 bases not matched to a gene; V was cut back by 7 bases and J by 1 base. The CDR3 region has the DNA TGTGCCAGCAACCGACAGGGAACTAATGAAAAACTGTTTTTT. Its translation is CASNRQGTNEKLFF. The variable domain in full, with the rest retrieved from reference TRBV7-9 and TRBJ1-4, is DTGVSQNPRHKITKRGQNVTFRCDPISEHNRLYWYRQTLGQGPEFLTYFQNEAQLEKSRLLSDRFSAERPKGSFSTLEIQRTEQGDSAMYLCASNRQGTNEKLFFGSGTQLSVL.

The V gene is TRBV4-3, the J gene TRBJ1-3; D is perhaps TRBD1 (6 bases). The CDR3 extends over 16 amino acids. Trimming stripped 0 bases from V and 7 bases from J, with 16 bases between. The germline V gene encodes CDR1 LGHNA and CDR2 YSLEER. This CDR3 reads CASSQDPAYQGNTIYF. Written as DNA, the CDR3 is TGCGCCAGCAGCCAAGATCCGGCGTACCAGGGGAACACCATATATTTT.